The 32 T cell receptor beta chains reported below all come from one sample, sequenced in a study of T-cell reconstitution after alpha-beta-depleted transplantation in children. Preparation of the TCRbeta library involved a method that used unique molecular identifiers. TCRdb itself ran the PCR reads through MiXCR, one entry per CDR3 protein. This sample has approximately 32,000 distinct CDR3 sequences, with more than 6% found just once. Study-wide results and limits: There were reportedly several hundred expanded graft clones from which alpha-beta T cells came about two months after transplant.

No antigen has been identified for these receptors. The sequencing used peripheral blood, collected 60 days after TCRalphabeta/CD19-depleted stem cell transplant. The receptors were sampled from a child under two years old who had a stem cell transplant for acute myeloid leukemia, so the T cells may come from the graft donor.

This clonotype showed up many times. The chain is built from TRBV7-2 and TRBJ2-3; D unclear. Trimming took 4 bases from V and 5 from J, leaving 10 bases between them. Per the germline V gene, CDR1 is SGHTA and CDR2 is FQGNSA. The CDR3 has 13 residues. The CDR3 sequence is CASSSSGEDTQYF. The CDR3, as DNA: TGTGCCAGCAGCTCTTCCGGAGAAGATACGCAGTATTTT.

Of note for this clonotype: This may be a read error: a much more frequent sequence differs by one nucleotide. The V gene is TRBV5-6, the J gene TRBJ2-6, with 15 bases that match TRBD2. The germline gives CDR1 SGHDT, CDR2 YYEEEE. This CDR3 is built from 17 residues. The CDR3 loop reads CAGRRTSGGAGANVLTF. The CDR3 DNA is TGTGCCGGCAGAAGGACTAGCGGGGGGGCTGGGGCCAACGTCCTGACTTTC.

This clonotype was counted many times. V and J are TRBV12-3 or TRBV12-4 and TRBJ1-2; no clear D gene. This CDR3 region has 14 residues. Trimming removed 5 bases at V and 4 bases at J, with 14 bases between. As DNA, the CDR3 is TGTGCCAGCAGTCCCGGGATGGGGATCTATGGCTACACCTTC. It codes for CASSPGMGIYGYTF.

This clonotype has ten or more counts. The J gene is TRBJ2-5, the V gene TRBV12-3 or TRBV12-4; D unresolved. Between the trimmed V and J ends, which lost 6 bases and 1 base, there was a span of 15 bases. This CDR3 is built from 15 residues. The CDR3 coding sequence is TGTGCCAGCAGCTCCCCCGGGCAGATCCAAGAGACCCAGTACTTC. Amino acid sequence: CASSSPGQIQETQYF.

The sample holds many counts of this clonotype. The J gene is TRBJ1-6, the V gene TRBV20-1, with D possibly being TRBD1 (6 bases). Trimming shortened V by 6 bases and J by 7 bases, and 16 bases separated the two germline ends. The CDR3 has 14 residues. In germline, CDR1 is DFQATT, CDR2 SNEGSKA (reference sequence). The CDR3 protein is CSAPVADRNSPLHF. CDR3 nucleotide sequence: TGCAGTGCACCCGTGGCTGACAGGAATTCACCCCTCCACTTT.

This clonotype was detected many times. This chain joins TRBV7-9 and TRBJ1-1; D is uncertain. This CDR3 contains 10 residues. CDR1 and CDR2 (germline): SEHNR, FQNEAQ (reference sequence). With 7 bases removed from V and 10 bases from J, the gap between germline ends came to 10 bases. CDR3 nucleotides: TGTGCCAGCAAACCGAAAGGAGCTTTCTTT. This translates into CASKPKGAFF.

In this sample, this clonotype turned up many times. The chain has TRBV4-1 and TRBJ2-4; D may correspond to TRBD1 or TRBD2 (6 bases each). The CDR3 length is 18 residues. V was cut by 1 base and J by 1 base, with 17 bases left in between. Germline V CDR1 and CDR2: MGHRA, YSYEKL. CDR3 DNA: TGCGCCAGCAGCCAAGTTCCCCGGGGGCTTGGGGCCAAAAACATTCAGTACTTC. Translation: CASSQVPRGLGAKNIQYF.

At least ten counts were recorded for this clonotype. V is TRBV19 and J is TRBJ1-5; no definite D call. Trimming left V 6 bases short and J 6 bases short, with 15 bases between. The CDR3 runs to 14 residues. Germline CDR1 reads LNHDA; CDR2 reads SQIVND (reference sequence). The CDR3 sequence: CASSLDPEGQPQHF. The CDR3, as DNA: TGTGCCAGTAGCCTGGATCCGGAGGGTCAGCCCCAGCATTTT.

On this clonotype: The junction does not match germline at one end; this may be a read error. The CDR3 reads CSAKSGSIDTQYF. In nucleotides, the CDR3 is TGCAGTGCAAAGAGCGGGAGCATAGATACGCAGTATTTT. The genes are TRBV20-1 and TRBJ2-3; 8 positions match TRBD2. This CDR3 spans 13 amino acids. The germline V gene has CDR1 DFQATT and CDR2 SNEGSKA (reference sequence).

CDR3 amino acids: CASGSALKETQYF. As DNA, the CDR3 is TGTGCTAGTGGTTCTGCCCTTAAAGAGACCCAGTACTTC. This chain connects TRBV12-5 to TRBJ2-5; no firm D call. The length of the CDR3 is 13 residues. V lost 4 bases to trimming and J lost 3 bases, with 9 bases between them. Per the germline V gene, CDR1 is LGHNT and CDR2 is FRNRAP. Supplemented by reference TRBV12-5 and TRBJ2-5, the full variable domain reads DARVTQTPRHKVTEMGQEVTMRCQPILGHNTVFWYRQTMMQGLELLAYFRNRAPLDDSGMPKDRFSAEMPDATLATLKIQPSEPRDSAVYFCASGSALKETQYFGPGTRLLVL.

This clonotype appeared many times. V gene TRBV5-6 combines with J gene TRBJ2-4; 15 nucleotides match TRBD2. V shed 4 bases, J shed 1 base, and the junction held 6 bases outside the gene matches. Germline assignment: CDR1 SGHDT and CDR2 YYEEEE. The CDR3 length is 18 residues. The CDR3 spells CASSRGLAGGPAKNIQYF. CDR3 bases: TGTGCCAGCAGCCGAGGACTAGCGGGAGGGCCGGCCAAAAACATTCAGTACTTC.

The table lists this clonotype with many counts. The chain joins TRBV5-1 to TRBJ2-7, with TRBD2 identical over 7 bases. The CDR3 covers 15 residues. Germline trimming cut 3 bases from V and 0 bases from J; bases unmatched to any gene: 6. The V gene's germline CDR1 is SGHRS and CDR2 YFSETQ. CDR3 region: CASSWGGGSSYEQYF. In DNA form, the CDR3 reads TGCGCCAGCAGCTGGGGGGGAGGGAGCTCCTACGAGCAGTACTTC.

This clonotype showed up many times. The rearrangement joins TRBV7-8 to TRBJ1-3; 9 bases are a match to TRBD1. J lost 8 bases, V lost 4 bases, and 9 bases had no gene match. There are 15 residues in the CDR3. CDR1 and CDR2 (germline): SGHVS, FQNEAQ. CDR3 in amino acids: CASSSQTGGRDTIYF. Written as DNA, the CDR3 is TGTGCCAGCAGCTCGCAGACAGGGGGTCGGGACACCATATATTTT.

This clonotype was seen at least ten times. The chain employs TRBV5-1 and TRBJ2-5, with a weak D call TRBD2 (5 bases). The CDR3 sequence is 16 residues long. Between the trimmed V and J ends, which lost 0 bases and 5 bases, there was a span of 17 bases. The V gene's germline CDR1 is SGHRS and CDR2 YFSETQ. CDR3 protein: CASSLGVGSLLETQYF. DNA of the CDR3: TGCGCCAGCAGCTTGGGAGTGGGGAGCCTCCTGGAGACCCAGTACTTC.

The J gene is TRBJ2-7, the V gene TRBV28; 8 bases map to TRBD1. From germline, CDR1 is MDHEN and CDR2 SYDVKM. This CDR3 is 14 amino acids long. With V trimmed by 6 bases and J by 2 bases, 6 bases remained unmatched. CDR3 protein: CASRPGQGPYEQYF. The CDR3 DNA follows: TGTGCCAGCAGACCCGGACAGGGTCCCTACGAGCAGTACTTC.

This clonotype appeared many times. The chain is built from TRBV20-1 and TRBJ2-7, with unresolved D. V dropped 1 base and J dropped 6 bases, with 4 bases sitting between them. The CDR3 covers 10 residues. Germline-derived CDR1 and CDR2 are DFQATT and SNEGSKA (reference sequence). CDR3 DNA sequence: TGCAGTGCTAGAGGGGGCGAGCAGTACTTC. The encoded protein is CSARGGEQYF.

This clonotype came up many times. This chain joins TRBV5-1 and TRBJ2-3; TRBD1 aligns across 8 bases. Germline loops: CDR1 SGHRS, CDR2 YFSETQ. There are 14 residues in the CDR3. V was pared by 7 bases and J by 5 bases, with 9 bases of the junction left unmatched. The CDR3 DNA follows: TGCGCCAGCCACAGGGGGAGAGAGATAGATACGCAGTATTTT. It encodes CASHRGREIDTQYF.

Ten or more counts support this clonotype. This sequence joins TRBV9 and TRBJ2-5; D perhaps matches TRBD1 (6 bases). CDR3 length: 13 residues. V was pared by 4 bases and J by 5 bases, with 12 bases between. Germline assignment: CDR1 SGDLS and CDR2 YYNGEE. CDR3 loop: CASSSAGVETQYF. CDR3 nucleotides: TGTGCCAGCAGCTCCGCAGGGGTGGAGACCCAGTACTTC.

This clonotype appeared many times. For the CDR3, the DNA is TGCAGCAGAGTGGGACAGGGAATGGGGGAGCAGTACTTC. Its protein is CSRVGQGMGEQYF. J is TRBJ2-7 and V is TRBV29-1; 9 nucleotides align to TRBD1. Trimming took 8 bases from V and 7 from J; bases not matched to a gene: 12. This CDR3 contains 13 residues. Germline V gene lookup returns CDR1 SQVTM and CDR2 ANQGSEA.

This clonotype has at least ten counts. The chain couples TRBV7-8 to TRBJ1-6; TRBD1 aligns across 7 bases. The CDR3 is 16 amino acids. Germline V lookup: CDR1 SGHVS, CDR2 FQNEAQ. The ends lost 5 bases at V and 3 bases at J; junction bases unmatched: 7. The DNA of the CDR3 is TGTGCCAGCAGCCTACAGGGGACCATCTATAATTCACCCCTCCACTTT. It encodes CASSLQGTIYNSPLHF.

At least ten counts were recorded for this clonotype. The chain has TRBV24-1 and TRBJ2-7; tentative D call: TRBD2 (6 bases). CDR1 KGHDR and CDR2 SFDVKD come from the germline V gene. The V and J ends lost 4 bases and 7 bases respectively, with 10 bases between them. This CDR3 has 12 amino acids. The CDR3 spells CATSDFRGEQYF. For the CDR3, the DNA is TGTGCCACCAGTGACTTCCGGGGGGAGCAGTACTTC.

This clonotype was seen at least ten times. The J gene is TRBJ1-1, the V gene TRBV27; D is possibly TRBD1 (6 bases). Trimming shortened V by 5 bases and J by 3 bases, and 13 bases separated the two germline ends. Germline V gives CDR1 MNHEY, CDR2 SMNVEV (reference sequence). The CDR3 runs 14 residues. The CDR3 sequence: CASSAGHSYTEAFF. In nucleotides, the CDR3 is TGTGCCAGCAGTGCGGGACACTCTTACACTGAAGCTTTCTTT.

This clonotype was counted many times. V usage is TRBV4-3 and J usage is TRBJ1-5, with TRBD1 identical over 7 bases. Trimming cost V 0 bases and J 6 bases; bases outside gene matches: 5. Per the germline V gene, CDR1 is LGHNA and CDR2 is YSLEER. This CDR3 has 15 residues. The CDR3 sequence is CASSQDLTGPQPQHF. CDR3 bases: TGCGCCAGCAGCCAAGATCTGACAGGGCCTCAGCCCCAGCATTTT.

The table lists this clonotype with many counts. This sequence joins TRBV5-6 and TRBJ1-2, with D maybe TRBD1 (6 bases). In germline, CDR1 is SGHDT, CDR2 YYEEEE. The CDR3 runs 13 residues. Trimming took off 4 bases at V and 1 base at J, with 8 bases between the two ends. Written as DNA, the CDR3 is TGTGCCAGCAGCCTGGACAGTAACTATGGCTACACCTTC. Translated: CASSLDSNYGYTF.

This clonotype was observed many times. The chain employs TRBV10-3 and TRBJ2-7; D call uncertain. Germline V gene sequence: CDR1 ENHRY, CDR2 SYGVKD. The V end lost 8 bases, the J end lost 9 bases, and 8 bases lay between the germline ends. The CDR3 covers 9 residues. As DNA, the CDR3 is TGTGCCATCGGCCAAACGCAGTACTTC. It translates to CAIGQTQYF.

The chain couples TRBV5-3 to TRBJ2-1, with D perhaps assigned TRBD1 or TRBD2 (5 bases each). TRBV5-3 is flagged as an ORF with uncertain function. V lost 8 bases to trimming and J lost 4 bases, with 28 bases between them. CDR3 length: 18 residues. The CDR3 DNA reads as TGTGCCAGGAGCCTTCACGGGACCTCTAGCAGCCCTTACAATGAGCAGTTCTTC. Translating it yields CARSLHGTSSSPYNEQFF.

Worth noting for this clonotype: It may be a read error: a sequence one base away is much more abundant. This chain joins TRBV19 and TRBJ2-1, with D tentatively TRBD1 or TRBD2 (5 bases each). There are 11 residues in the CDR3. Trimming took off 5 bases at V and 10 bases at J, with 9 bases between the two ends. CDR1 is LNHDA and CDR2 is SQIVND in the germline V gene (reference sequence). CDR3: CASSQGEEQFF. The CDR3 DNA sequence: TGTGCCAGTAGTCAAGGGGAGGAGCAGTTCTTC.

This clonotype was recorded many times. The V gene is TRBV5-5, the J gene TRBJ2-1, with 8 bases lining up with TRBD2. CDR1 SGHKS and CDR2 YYEKEE come from the germline V gene (reference sequence). With 4 bases clipped from V and 7 bases from J, the junction kept 4 bases outside the gene matches. The CDR3 covers 13 residues. CDR3 DNA: TGTGCCAGCAGCAGACTAGCGCGGAATGAGCAGTTCTTC. Translated, it gives CASSRLARNEQFF. Full variable domain (remainder filled in from reference TRBV5-5 and TRBJ2-1): DAGVTQSPTHLIKTRGQQVTLRCSPISGHKSVSWYQQVLGQGPQFIFQYYEKEERGRGNFPDRFSARQFPNYSSELNVNALLLGDSALYLCASSRLARNEQFFGPGTRLTVL.

This clonotype has at least ten counts. The chain uses TRBV7-3 and TRBJ1-2; D is ambiguous. Trimming cost V 5 bases and J 5 bases, with 9 bases left between them. Germline V gives CDR1 SGHTA, CDR2 FQGTGA. The CDR3 is 12 residues long. The CDR3 sequence: CASSRPGYGYTF. The CDR3 DNA follows: TGTGCCAGCAGCCGCCCGGGGTATGGCTACACCTTC.

This clonotype was seen ten or more times. This sequence joins TRBV4-3 and TRBJ2-5; 14 bases are a match to TRBD2. With 0 bases clipped from V and 6 bases from J, the junction kept 12 bases outside the gene matches. The length of the CDR3 is 19 residues. Germline-derived CDR1 and CDR2 are LGHNA and YSLEER. In DNA form, the CDR3 reads TGCGCCAGCAGCCAAGAGGTGGGACTAGCGGGGGCCACGCGGAAGACCCAGTACTTC. Translation gives CASSQEVGLAGATRKTQYF.

The sample holds one count of this clonotype. This chain's CDR3 is CASSLGGSLGDTQYF. In nucleotides, the CDR3 is TGTGCCAGCAGCTTAGGCGGCTCGCTAGGGGATACGCAGTATTTT. The chain carries TRBV7-7 and TRBJ2-3; D not certain. CDR1 is SSHAT and CDR2 is FNYEAQ in the germline V gene (reference sequence). Trimming pared 1 base from V and 6 bases from J, leaving 14 bases between. The CDR3 loop spans 15 amino acids.

This chain connects TRBV27 to TRBJ2-4; tentatively, D is TRBD1 or TRBD2 (5 bases each). The CDR3 is made up of 17 amino acids. V lost 0 bases to trimming and J lost 0 bases, with 12 bases between them. Per germline, CDR1 MNHEY and CDR2 SMNVEV (reference sequence). The CDR3 reads CASSLSVGDLAKNIQYF. The CDR3 DNA sequence: TGTGCCAGCAGTTTATCAGTAGGGGACCTAGCCAAAAACATTCAGTACTTC.